The T cell receptor beta chain described here comes from a study of T cell responses to AZD1222 COVID-19 vaccine. Study observations and caveats: Donors were chiefly white British, with a greater number of females, and clonal diversity was perhaps underestimated. Targets within unmutated variant regions were reportedly found for nearly half of spike-specific TCRs.

This CDR3 is 15 amino acids long. V was cut by 2 bases and J by 0 bases, with 8 bases left in between. Germline loops: CDR1 MNHEY, CDR2 SVGAGI. Here immunoSEQ multiplex PCR was the method, and the copy in TCRdb shows in-frame clones only, minus some. The table records 90,000 to 100,000 clones, 88% of them present only once. Concerning this clone itself: Its antigen is unknown.

V gene TRBV6-5 combines with J gene TRBJ1-3, with TRBD1 as a possible D gene (5 bases). The material was peripheral blood, obtained 28 days after the second AZD1222 dose. The origin of this receptor is an adult who received the AZD1222 COVID-19 vaccine. CDR3 region: CASSYGGNSGNTIYF. In nucleotides, the CDR3 is TGTGCCAGCAGTTACGGGGGAAACTCTGGAAACACCATATATTTT.